The clone carrying this T cell receptor beta chain was counted between two and nine times. This CDR3 has 13 amino acids. V lost 1 base, J lost 9 bases, and 11 bases lay in between. Germline assignment: CDR1 SGHRS and CDR2 YFSETQ. One entry per CDR3 protein results from TCRdb running MiXCR on the 5' RACE reads. This sample carries under 200,000 distinct CDR3 sequences, roughly a third of them seen once, and the ten largest clones take around 12%. These data belong to a study of T-cell memory formation after mild COVID-19. The sequenced sample was PBMCs or a T cell subset sorted from them (not recorded which). The receptor's source is an adult woman who had mild COVID-19 (a few samples of this study predate the infection). Cell type and time point are not known. This chain uses TRBV5-1 with TRBJ2-1, with D perhaps matching TRBD1 (5 bases). The CDR3 nucleotides are TGCGCCAGCAGCTTGTTTCAGGGAAGTGAGCAGTTCTTC. This sequence encodes CASSLFQGSEQFF.